The source of this T cell receptor beta chain is a study of blood T cell repertoires in COVID-19. This clone was counted once. The repertoire was sequenced with immunoSEQ multiplex PCR; TCRdb's copy has only in-frame clones and lacks some. This sample has about 320,000 clones, with 80% to 90% found just once. CDR1 MNHNS and CDR2 SASEGT come from the germline V gene. The CDR3 is made up of 15 amino acids. Trimming pared 2 bases from V and 7 bases from J, leaving 12 bases between. Sequencing used peripheral blood. The sequence derives from a young man who had recovered from COVID-19. The chain recombines TRBV6-1 with TRBJ1-6, with a tentative D call TRBD1 (6 bases). CDR3 DNA: TGTGCCAGCAGTGAATTGGGGGGGCAAAATTCACCCCTCCACTTT. Protein product: CASSELGGQNSPLHF.